The rows below give T cell receptor beta chains drawn from one sample of a study of identical twins. TCRdb re-called the 5' RACE reads through MiXCR, storing one row per CDR3 protein. The sample records approximately 210,000 distinct CDR3 sequences, less than 10% being singletons. The sequenced sample was memory (CD45RO+) T cells sorted from blood. The source of these receptors is a woman younger than 30 in good health. CDR3s include the opening cysteine and the closing phenylalanine or tryptophan.

V gene: TRBV4-2; J gene: TRBJ1-1; CDR3 protein: CATTGGGLGFF
V gene: TRBV2; J gene: TRBJ2-5; CDR3 protein: CASRSGHLQETQYF
V gene: TRBV6-5; J gene: TRBJ1-4; CDR3 protein: CASSYGGGEKLFF
V gene: TRBV7-9; J gene: TRBJ2-7; CDR3 protein: CASSHRRGDSYEQYF
V gene: TRBV27; J gene: TRBJ2-3; CDR3 protein: CASSPTRGKRTDTQYF
V gene: TRBV3-1; J gene: TRBJ2-1; CDR3 protein: CASRSTRGNSGSGEQFF
V gene: TRBV25-1; J gene: TRBJ2-3; CDR3 protein: CASRRGPTDTQYF
V gene: TRBV14; J gene: TRBJ2-7; CDR3 protein: CASSLRDRNPHEQYF
V gene: TRBV5-1; J gene: TRBJ2-3; CDR3 protein: CASSLDLGGDTQYF
V gene: TRBV3-1; J gene: TRBJ2-5; CDR3 protein: CASNMGLYQEAQYF
V gene: TRBV12-3/TRBV12-4; J gene: TRBJ2-5; CDR3 protein: CASTRTRGVHLGETQYF
V gene: TRBV10-3; J gene: TRBJ1-1; CDR3 protein: CAISDPREGFAEAFF
V gene: TRBV20-1; J gene: TRBJ1-6; CDR3 protein: CSARGGQGVESPLHF
V gene: TRBV3-1; J gene: TRBJ1-6; CDR3 protein: CASSQEGGLCHF
V gene: TRBV27; J gene: TRBJ1-6; CDR3 protein: CASSASRGSPLHF
V gene: TRBV27; J gene: TRBJ2-7; CDR3 protein: CASSFMGPPFLAGVSYEQYF
V gene: TRBV28; J gene: TRBJ2-7; CDR3 protein: CASSWNAEQYF
V gene: TRBV6-5; J gene: TRBJ2-1; CDR3 protein: CASSYLQEQFF
V gene: TRBV4-3; J gene: TRBJ2-3; CDR3 protein: CASSRGQGTDTQYF